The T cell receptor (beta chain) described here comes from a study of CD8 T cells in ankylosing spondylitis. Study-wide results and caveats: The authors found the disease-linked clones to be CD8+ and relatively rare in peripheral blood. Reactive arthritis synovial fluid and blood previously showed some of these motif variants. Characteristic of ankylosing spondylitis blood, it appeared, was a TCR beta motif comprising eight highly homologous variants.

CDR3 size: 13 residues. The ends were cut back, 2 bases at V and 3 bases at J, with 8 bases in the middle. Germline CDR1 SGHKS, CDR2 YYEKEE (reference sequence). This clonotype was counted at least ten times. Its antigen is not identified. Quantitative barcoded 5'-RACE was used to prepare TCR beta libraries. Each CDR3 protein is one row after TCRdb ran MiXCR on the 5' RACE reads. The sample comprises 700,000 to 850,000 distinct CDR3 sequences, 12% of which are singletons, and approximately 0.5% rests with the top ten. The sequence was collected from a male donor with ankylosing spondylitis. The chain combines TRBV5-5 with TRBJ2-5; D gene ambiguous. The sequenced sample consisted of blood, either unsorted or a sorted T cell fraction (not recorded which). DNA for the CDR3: TGTGCCAGCAGCTTAACGGGCGAAGAGACCCAGTACTTC. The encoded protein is CASSLTGEETQYF.